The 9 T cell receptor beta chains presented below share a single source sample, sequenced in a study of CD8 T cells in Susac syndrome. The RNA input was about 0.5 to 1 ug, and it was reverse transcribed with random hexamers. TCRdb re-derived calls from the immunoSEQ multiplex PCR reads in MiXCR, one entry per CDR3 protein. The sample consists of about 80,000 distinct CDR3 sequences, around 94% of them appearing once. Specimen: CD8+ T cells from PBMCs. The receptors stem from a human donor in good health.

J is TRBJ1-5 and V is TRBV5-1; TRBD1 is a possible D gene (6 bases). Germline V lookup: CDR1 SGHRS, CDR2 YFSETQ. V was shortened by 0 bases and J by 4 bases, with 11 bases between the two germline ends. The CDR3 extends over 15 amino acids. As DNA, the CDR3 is TGCGCCAGCAGCTTGGAAGGGGGAGGTAATCAGCCCCAGCATTTT. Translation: CASSLEGGGNQPQHF.

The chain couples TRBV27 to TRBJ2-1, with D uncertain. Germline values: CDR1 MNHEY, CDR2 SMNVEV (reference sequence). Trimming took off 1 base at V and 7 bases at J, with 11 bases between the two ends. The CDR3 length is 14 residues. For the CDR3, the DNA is TGTGCCAGCAGTTTATTCACCGCAGGAAATGAGCAGTTCTTC. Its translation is CASSLFTAGNEQFF.

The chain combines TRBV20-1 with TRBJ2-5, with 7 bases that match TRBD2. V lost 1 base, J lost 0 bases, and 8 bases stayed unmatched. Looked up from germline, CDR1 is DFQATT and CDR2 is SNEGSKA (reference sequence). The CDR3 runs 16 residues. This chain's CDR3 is CSARGLAEPYQETQYF. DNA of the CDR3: TGCAGTGCTAGAGGGCTAGCGGAGCCGTACCAAGAGACCCAGTACTTC.

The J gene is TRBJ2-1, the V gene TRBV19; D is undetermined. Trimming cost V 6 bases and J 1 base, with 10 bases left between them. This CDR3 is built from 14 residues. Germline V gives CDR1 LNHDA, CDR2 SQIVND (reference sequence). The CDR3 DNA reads TGTGCCAGTAGCCCCGCTGCTTCCTACAATGAGCAGTTCTTC. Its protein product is CASSPAASYNEQFF.

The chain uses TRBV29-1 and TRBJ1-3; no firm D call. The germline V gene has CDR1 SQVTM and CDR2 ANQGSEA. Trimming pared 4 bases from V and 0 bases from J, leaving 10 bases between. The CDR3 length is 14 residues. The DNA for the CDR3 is TGCAGCGTTGTCTCCAGGAGCTCTGGAAACACCATATATTTT. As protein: CSVVSRSSGNTIYF.

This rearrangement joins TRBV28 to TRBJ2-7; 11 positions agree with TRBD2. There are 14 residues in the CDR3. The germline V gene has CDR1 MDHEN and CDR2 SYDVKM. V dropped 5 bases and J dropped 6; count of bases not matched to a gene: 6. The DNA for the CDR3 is TGTGCCAGCAGTAGACTAGCGGGGCCACTCGAGCAGTACTTC. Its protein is CASSRLAGPLEQYF.

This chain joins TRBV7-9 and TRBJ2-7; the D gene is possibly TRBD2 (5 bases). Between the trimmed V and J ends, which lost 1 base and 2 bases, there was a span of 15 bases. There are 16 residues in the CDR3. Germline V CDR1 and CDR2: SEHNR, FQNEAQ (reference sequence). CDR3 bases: TGTGCCAGCAGCTTAGGGGTAAGGACTCAACCCTACGAGCAGTACGTC. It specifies CASSLGVRTQPYEQYV.

CDR3 nucleotides: TGTGCCAGCAGTGAGAGACAGGGTCATCAGCCCCAGCATTTT. Translation gives CASSERQGHQPQHF. V gene TRBV28 combines with J gene TRBJ1-5; 7 bases agree with TRBD1. This CDR3 is 14 amino acids long. The germline CDR1 and CDR2 sequences are MDHEN and SYDVKM. After removal of 5 bases from V and 5 bases from J, the junction contained 6 bases not matched to a gene.

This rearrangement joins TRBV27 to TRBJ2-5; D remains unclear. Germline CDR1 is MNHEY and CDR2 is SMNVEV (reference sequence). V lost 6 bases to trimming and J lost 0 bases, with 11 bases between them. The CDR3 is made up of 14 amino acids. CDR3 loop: CASSPHRNQETQYF. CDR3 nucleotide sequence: TGTGCCAGCAGCCCCCACCGAAACCAAGAGACCCAGTACTTC.